The T cell receptor beta chain under discussion was sequenced for a study of blood T cell repertoires in COVID-19. This clone occurred a few times. Clones were sequenced by immunoSEQ multiplex PCR, and TCRdb holds only the in-frame ones, with some missing. The profile shows approximately 230,000 clones, 87% of them singletons. The sequencing input was PBMCs or T cells enriched from blood (not recorded which). The sequence was obtained from a young woman with acute COVID-19.

CDR3 loop: CASSTSGWTQYF. The CDR3 nucleotides are TGTGCCAGCAGTACCTCGGGGTGGACCCAGTACTTC. The chain employs TRBV6-5 and TRBJ2-5; a weak D match, TRBD2 (5 bases). There are 12 residues in the CDR3. V was cut by 5 bases and J by 7 bases, with 11 bases left in between. Germline CDR1 reads MNHEY; CDR2 reads SVGAGI.